The subject of this entry is one T cell receptor beta chain. Its antigen remains unidentified. Generated by immunoSEQ multiplex PCR, the TCRdb table keeps only in-frame clones and is missing some. The table shows roughly 120,000 clones, with 92% occurring only once. This sample was included in a study of T cell responses to AZD1222 COVID-19 vaccine. V lost 4 bases and J lost 2, with 11 bases in between. This CDR3 is built from 14 residues. Germline-derived CDR1 and CDR2 are MNHEY and SVGAGI. Broader study findings: Epitopes outside B.1.351 and B.1.1.7 mutated regions reportedly drew nearly half of spike TCRs.

This sequence originates from an adult who received the AZD1222 COVID-19 vaccine. The material sequenced was peripheral blood, taken 28 days after the second AZD1222 dose. The chain uses TRBV6-5 and TRBJ1-2; D gene ambiguous. The CDR3 DNA is TGTGCCAGCAGTTCCATGGGCGGGAACTATGGCTACACCTTC. It encodes CASSSMGGNYGYTF.